The 4 T cell receptor beta chains presented below share a single source sample, sequenced in a study of CD8 T cells in ankylosing spondylitis. Regarding the study as a whole: In ankylosing spondylitis blood, a motif of about 8 highly homologous TCR beta variants appeared characteristic.

Using its own MiXCR run on the 5' RACE reads, TCRdb lists one record per CDR3 protein. In the table there are around 770,000 distinct CDR3 sequences, 15% to 20% of which are singletons. No antigen is known for these receptors. Sequencing was performed on blood, either unsorted or a sorted T cell fraction (not recorded which). These receptor sequences come from a male donor with ankylosing spondylitis.

This clonotype has just a few counts. The CDR3 protein is CASSPRAGATVVEQFF. The CDR3 nucleotides are TGCGCCAGCAGCCCTCGAGCGGGGGCCACTGTGGTTGAGCAGTTCTTC. The rearrangement links TRBV4-1 to TRBJ2-1, with TRBD2 matching 8 bases. V was pared by 4 bases and J by 9 bases, with 14 bases of the junction left unmatched. The CDR3 covers 16 residues. Germline values: CDR1 MGHRA, CDR2 YSYEKL.

This clonotype was found a few times. The rearrangement links TRBV4-3 to TRBJ2-5; possibly TRBD2 for D (5 bases). CDR1 and CDR2 from the germline V gene are LGHNA and YSLEER. V lost 0 bases and J 1 base, leaving 12 bases between the germline ends. The CDR3 has 16 residues. The CDR3 region has the DNA TGCGCCAGCAGCCAAGATGAGGTAGCGAGCCAAGAGACCCAGTACTTC. The encoded protein is CASSQDEVASQETQYF.

This clonotype came up a few times. The chain has TRBV5-1 and TRBJ1-1; D not certain. The V gene's germline CDR1 is SGHRS and CDR2 YFSETQ. There are 15 residues in the CDR3. V lost 2 bases and J 0 bases, leaving 11 bases between the germline ends. The CDR3 coding sequence is TGCGCCAGCAGCTTTTATTCCAGAATGAACACTGAAGCTTTCTTT. Its translation is CASSFYSRMNTEAFF.

V usage is TRBV10-3 and J usage is TRBJ2-1, with unresolved D. This CDR3 region has 11 residues. Germline CDR1 is ENHRY and CDR2 is SYGVKD. Trimming cost V 1 base and J 7 bases, with 2 bases left between them. The CDR3 DNA follows: TGTGCCATCAGTGAGTGGAATGAGCAGTTCTTC. This gives the protein CAISEWNEQFF.